This TCR beta chain was recorded in a study of T cells expressing NK-cell markers. The CDR3 is 16 residues long. CDR1 is SGHTA and CDR2 is FQGNSA in the germline V gene. From the 5' RACE reads, TCRdb lists one entry per CDR3 protein and no DNA. The data show about 400,000 distinct CDR3 sequences, and the top ten clones hold about 10%. This TCR was recovered from a woman aged 45-59 years in good health. The chain couples TRBV7-2 to TRBJ2-2; TCRdb calls TRBD1, which cannot be checked without DNA. The specimen sequenced was blood T cells: a sorted CD56 or NKG2C T cell subset, CD4+ or CD8+ T cells, or bulk PBMC T cells (not recorded which). CDR3 protein: CASSSRGDTRTGELFF.